This is a list of T cell receptor beta chains from one sample in a study of cytomegalovirus exposure and HLA in healthy donors. The assay was immunoSEQ multiplex PCR, and TCRdb's table has in-frame clones only and misses some. The data show about 150,000 clones, around 77% seen once. The specimen was PBMCs. These receptors were obtained from a middle-aged woman in good health and CMV-seropositive. Each CDR3 is given with its conserved first and last residue. The order of the fields is D gene, clone size, V gene, J gene, CDR3 protein, CDR3 DNA. The D gene is left open where the match is weak. Clone size is not always given. Where it is, it says once, few, many or a class for expanded clones.

>.|.|TRBV7-3|TRBJ2-2
CASRLTGTGELFF
TGTGCCAGCAGACTGACAGGCACCGGGGAGCTGTTTTTT
>TRBD1|few|TRBV10-1|TRBJ2-2
CASSDPRTGGTGELFF
TGCGCCAGCAGTGACCCTCGGACAGGGGGAACCGGGGAGCTGTTTTTT
>TRBD1|.|TRBV6-6|TRBJ1-2
CASSRQGNGYTF
TGTGCCAGCAGTCGACAGGGGAATGGCTACACCTTC
>.|.|TRBV28|TRBJ2-2
CASSLSSRGGTGELFF
TGTGCCAGCAGTTTAAGTAGCAGGGGTGGGACCGGGGAGCTGTTTTTT
>.|few|TRBV19|TRBJ1-5
CASRLYRDNNQPQHF
TGTGCCAGTAGGTTGTACCGGGACAACAATCAGCCCCAGCATTTT
>TRBD1|.|TRBV18|TRBJ2-5
CASSLRTGIQETQYF
TGTGCCAGCTCACTACGGACAGGGATACAAGAGACCCAGTACTTC
>TRBD1|.|TRBV4-1|TRBJ2-1
CASSHPKARQGLSYNEQFF
TGCGCCAGCAGCCACCCAAAAGCTAGACAGGGCCTCTCCTACAATGAGCAGTTCTTC
>.|.|TRBV18|TRBJ1-1
CASSPIQANTEAFF
TGTGCCAGCTCCCCTATACAGGCGAACACTGAAGCTTTCTTT
>.|once|TRBV21-1|TRBJ1-5
CASSQTGGAWDNQPQHF
TGTGCCAGCAGCCAAACTGGGGGGGCCTGGGACAATCAGCCCCAGCATTTT
>TRBD1|.|TRBV11-2|TRBJ1-1
CASSLTGGTEAFF
TGTGCCAGCAGCTTGACAGGGGGGACTGAAGCTTTCTTT
>TRBD1|once|TRBV19|TRBJ1-1
CASSTSGQSVVAFF
TGTGCCAGTAGTACCTCGGGACAGTCAGTGGTAGCTTTCTTT
>.|.|TRBV7-9|TRBJ1-1
CASSLVPTVEAFF
TGTGCCAGCAGCTTAGTCCCAACAGTAGAAGCTTTCTTT
>TRBD1|few|TRBV27|TRBJ2-7
CASSFGQGVGYEQYF
TGTGCCAGCAGTTTCGGACAGGGAGTTGGGTACGAGCAGTACTTC
>TRBD1|once|TRBV6-1|TRBJ1-5
CASSGTERNQPQHF
TGTGCCAGCAGCGGGACAGAGCGCAATCAGCCCCAGCATTTT
>TRBD1|.|TRBV7-3|TRBJ2-7
CASSSSGDRVGEQYF
TGTGCCAGCAGCTCCTCAGGGGACAGGGTGGGCGAGCAGTACTTC
>TRBD1|.|TRBV18|TRBJ2-5
CASSPLDRAQETQYF
TGTGCCAGCTCACCTTTGGACAGGGCCCAAGAGACCCAGTACTTC